Presented here are 24 T cell receptor beta chains from one specimen sequenced in a study of cytomegalovirus exposure and HLA in healthy donors. The PCR was carried out with 60 Vbeta primers and 13 Jbeta primers. TCRdb keeps only in-frame clones here, not all; method: immunoSEQ multiplex PCR. Of about 160,000 clones in the sample, 80% to 90% were seen once. The sample was PBMCs. These receptors were obtained from a man younger than 35 in good health and CMV-seropositive.

The sample holds a few counts of this clone. The chain has TRBV11-1 and TRBJ1-6; 10 nucleotides match TRBD1. Germline values: CDR1 SGHAT, CDR2 FQDESV (reference sequence). V was clipped by 4 bases and J by 4 bases; unmatched bases: 4. CDR3 length: 16 amino acids. The CDR3 DNA is TGTGCCAGCAGCTCCGGGACAGGGGTGTATAATTCACCCCTCCACTTT. This sequence encodes CASSSGTGVYNSPLHF.

This chain links TRBV4-1 with TRBJ1-2; tentatively, D is TRBD1 (6 bases). The CDR3 has 13 residues. Germline CDR1 reads MGHRA; CDR2 reads YSYEKL. The V and J ends lost 1 base and 10 bases respectively, with 13 bases between them. The CDR3 DNA reads as TGCGCCAGCAGCCAAGGTACAGGGCTTGACTACACCTTC. Translation: CASSQGTGLDYTF.

The chain uses TRBV12-5 and TRBJ1-5; D perhaps matches TRBD1 (5 bases). Germline CDR1 is LGHNT and CDR2 is FRNRAP. This CDR3 spans 16 amino acids. V lost 2 bases and J lost 4, with 15 bases in between. CDR3 in DNA: TGTGCTAGTGGTTTGACCGGGGGAGGCGGGAATCAGCCCCAGCATTTT. It yields the protein CASGLTGGGGNQPQHF.

The chain recombines TRBV6-1 with TRBJ2-7; 7 bases are shared with TRBD1. Trimming removed 3 bases from V and 1 base from J; junction bases left unmatched: 6. The CDR3 extends over 15 amino acids. Per germline, CDR1 MNHNS and CDR2 SASEGT. The CDR3 region is CASSDEPGGSYEQYF. CDR3 coding DNA: TGTGCCAGCAGTGACGAGCCAGGGGGATCCTACGAGCAGTACTTC.

The chain links TRBV28 to TRBJ2-3; possibly TRBD1 for D (5 bases). Trimming shortened V by 8 bases and J by 0 bases, and 9 bases separated the two germline ends. The CDR3 has 13 amino acids. Germline-derived CDR1 and CDR2 are MDHEN and SYDVKM. The CDR3 sequence is CASWGVSTDTQYF. CDR3 DNA sequence: TGTGCCAGCTGGGGCGTTAGCACAGATACGCAGTATTTT.

This clone was seen only a few times. The J gene is TRBJ2-7, the V gene TRBV6-5; weak D call: TRBD1 (6 bases). V gave up 0 bases and J gave up 2 bases, with 11 bases separating them. The CDR3 runs 15 residues. CDR1 MNHEY and CDR2 SVGAGI come from the germline V gene. As DNA, the CDR3 is TGTGCCAGCAGTTACTCGAGACAGGCCGCCTACGAGCAGTACTTC. It yields the protein CASSYSRQAAYEQYF.

CDR3 amino acids: CASRDRGITDTQYF. CDR3 DNA: TGTGCCAGCAGGGACAGGGGAATAACAGATACGCAGTATTTT. V is TRBV2 and J is TRBJ2-3; 9 bases fit TRBD1. Germline V gene sequence: CDR1 SNHLY, CDR2 FYNNEI. V trimming: 6 bases; J trimming: 3 bases; junction bases outside the gene matches: 4. The CDR3 is 14 amino acids.

The rearrangement links TRBV4-1 to TRBJ2-7, with 8 bases matching TRBD2. This CDR3 spans 17 amino acids. Unmatched junction bases numbered 18, after V lost 4 bases and J lost 7 bases. Germline-derived CDR1 and CDR2 are MGHRA and YSYEKL. CDR3 sequence (DNA): TGCGCCAGCAGCCTCGGACTTAGAGGCGGGGGGCGAGGGGAGCAGTACTTC. Residues: CASSLGLRGGGRGEQYF.

This clone has just one count. The rearrangement joins TRBV5-4 to TRBJ2-1; D is possibly TRBD1 (5 bases). The V and J ends lost 4 bases and 3 bases respectively, with 14 bases between them. This CDR3 has 15 residues. Germline CDR1 and CDR2: SGHNT and YYREEE (reference sequence). The CDR3 reads CASSPTASSYNEQFF. The CDR3 nucleotides read TGTGCCAGCAGCCCGACAGCCTCAAGCTACAATGAGCAGTTCTTC.

This chain joins TRBV7-2 and TRBJ1-1, with 7 bases identical to TRBD1. Germline CDR1 is SGHTA and CDR2 is FQGNSA. CDR3 length equals 14 residues. Trimming cost V 2 bases and J 0 bases; bases outside gene matches: 0. The CDR3 DNA is TGTGCCAGCAGCTTACAGGGGGTGAACACTGAAGCTTTCTTT. The encoded protein is CASSLQGVNTEAFF.

Concerning this clone: Other DNA sequences within the sample encode an identical CDR3. This chain joins TRBV11-2 and TRBJ1-2, with D hard to call. Germline V CDR1 and CDR2: SGHAT, FQNNGV. The V and J ends lost 8 bases and 3 bases respectively, with 13 bases between them. The CDR3 is made up of 13 amino acids. The CDR3 DNA sequence: TGTGCCAGCTCTCAAAGGAGGGACTATGGCTACACCTTC. This sequence encodes CASSQRRDYGYTF. Using reference TRBV11-2 and TRBJ1-2 for the parts outside the CDR3, the full variable domain is EAGVAQSPRYKIIEKRQSVAFWCNPISGHATLYWYQQILGQGPKLLIQFQNNGVVDDSQLPKDRFSAERLKGVDSTLKIQPAKLEDSAVYLCASSQRRDYGYTFGSGTRLTVV.

The CDR3 sequence: CAISTWTGGSLGYTF. The DNA for the CDR3 is TGTGCCATCAGTACCTGGACAGGGGGATCGTTGGGCTACACCTTC. This chain joins TRBV10-3 and TRBJ1-2; TRBD1 aligns across 10 bases. Germline V gene sequence: CDR1 ENHRY, CDR2 SYGVKD. The CDR3 runs 15 residues. V shed 5 bases and J 8 bases; nucleotides not matched to a gene: 11.

The chain couples TRBV29-1 to TRBJ2-7; 9 nucleotides align to TRBD1. The CDR3 has 13 residues. J lost 6 bases, V lost 7 bases, and 10 bases had no gene match. Germline values: CDR1 SQVTM, CDR2 ANQGSEA. The chain's CDR3 is CSAAGTGNIEQYF. The CDR3 nucleotides are TGCAGCGCCGCCGGGACAGGGAATATCGAGCAGTACTTC.

The V call is TRBV30, the J call TRBJ1-6; a possible D gene is TRBD1 (5 bases). CDR3 size: 15 residues. The germline CDR1 and CDR2 sequences are GTSNPN and SVGIG (reference sequence). Trimming took off 0 bases at V and 7 bases at J, with 13 bases between the two ends. In nucleotides, the CDR3 is TGTGCCTGGAGTGTACGCGGACACCTGAATTCACCCCTCCACTTT. Protein sequence: CAWSVRGHLNSPLHF.

V is TRBV15 and J is TRBJ1-1, with a tentative D call TRBD1 (6 bases). The germline V and J ends were trimmed by 6 bases and 2 bases, with 10 bases remaining between them. Germline V gene lookup returns CDR1 LNHNV and CDR2 YYDKDF (reference sequence). CDR3 length: 13 residues. The CDR3 here is CATSAGANTEAFF. The CDR3 DNA follows: TGTGCCACCAGTGCAGGGGCTAACACTGAAGCTTTCTTT. The variable domain in full, with the rest retrieved from reference TRBV15 and TRBJ1-1, is DAMVIQNPRYQVTQFGKPVTLSCSQTLNHNVMYWYQQKSSQAPKLLFHYYDKDFNNEADTPDNFQSRRPNTSFCFLDIRSPGLGDTAMYLCATSAGANTEAFFGQGTRLTVV.

The V gene is TRBV4-1, the J gene TRBJ1-2; unclear D gene. CDR3 length: 16 amino acids. Germline V gene sequence: CDR1 MGHRA, CDR2 YSYEKL. V was shortened by 0 bases and J by 1 base, with 12 bases between the two germline ends. The chain's CDR3 is CASSQDLEGLNYGYTF. The CDR3 DNA follows: TGCGCCAGCAGCCAAGATCTCGAGGGCCTTAACTATGGCTACACCTTC.

The V and J genes are TRBV5-4 and TRBJ2-2, with D unresolved. This CDR3 region has 18 residues. V lost 3 bases, J lost 2 bases, and 20 bases lay in between. CDR1 and CDR2 from the germline V gene are SGHNT and YYREEE (reference sequence). This CDR3 reads CASSWRKKVYSNTGELFF. DNA for the CDR3: TGTGCCAGCAGCTGGCGGAAGAAGGTCTATTCTAACACCGGGGAGCTGTTTTTT.

The chain couples TRBV4-3 to TRBJ1-6; 9 bases are shared with TRBD1. CDR3 length: 18 amino acids. V lost 1 base and J lost 7; bases outside the gene matches: 11. Germline V gene sequence: CDR1 LGHNA, CDR2 YSLEER. The CDR3: CASSQGSAGQGQNSPLHF. The CDR3 nucleotides read TGCGCCAGCAGCCAAGGCAGCGCTGGACAGGGGCAGAATTCACCCCTCCACTTT.

This chain connects TRBV7-2 to TRBJ2-2; 15 positions match TRBD2. After removal of 4 bases from V and 2 bases from J, the junction contained 2 bases not matched to a gene. The CDR3 spans 17 residues. Germline V gene lookup returns CDR1 SGHTA and CDR2 FQGNSA. CDR3 sequence (DNA): TGTGCCAGCAGCTGGACTAGCGGGGGGGCCAACACCGGGGAGCTGTTTTTT. Protein product: CASSWTSGGANTGELFF.

This clone was seen only once. The V gene is TRBV7-3, the J gene TRBJ2-5; perhaps TRBD1 as D (6 bases). Germline CDR1 is SGHTA and CDR2 is FQGTGA. Trimming took off 0 bases at V and 5 bases at J, with 16 bases between the two ends. This CDR3 spans 16 amino acids. The CDR3 DNA is TGTGCCAGCAGCTTAACTGGCAGGGGTTCTCGGGAGACCCAGTACTTC. Translating it yields CASSLTGRGSRETQYF.

This clone was detected once. The V call is TRBV30, the J call TRBJ2-5, with TRBD1 identical over 9 bases. Trimming at V came to 8 bases and at J to 4 bases, leaving 14 bases not matched to a gene. Germline V gene lookup returns CDR1 GTSNPN and CDR2 SVGIG (reference sequence). The CDR3 consists of 15 residues. In DNA, the CDR3 is TGTGCCCGCCGCACCGGGACAGGGACTACAGAGACCCAGTACTTC. Encoded protein: CARRTGTGTTETQYF.

The J gene is TRBJ1-1, the V gene TRBV11-2; 7 bases line up with TRBD1. Per germline, CDR1 SGHAT and CDR2 FQNNGV. This CDR3 has 14 residues. Trimming removed 3 bases from V and 10 bases from J; junction bases left unmatched: 11. In nucleotides, the CDR3 is TGTGCCAGCAGCTTTAACAGCGGGCCAGGGGGAGCTTTCTTT. This translates into CASSFNSGPGGAFF.

V and J are TRBV6-5 and TRBJ1-3; D unresolved. V gave up 5 bases and J gave up 4 bases, with 15 bases separating them. This CDR3 contains 15 residues. The germline CDR1 and CDR2 sequences are MNHEY and SVGAGI. CDR3 in DNA: TGTGCCAGCAGTGGTACAGCAGAGAAAGGAAACACCATATATTTT. Protein: CASSGTAEKGNTIYF.

This chain uses TRBV18 with TRBJ1-2; D unresolved. The germline V and J ends were trimmed by 3 bases and 6 bases, with 11 bases remaining between them. The germline CDR1 and CDR2 sequences are KGHSH and LQKENI. The CDR3 totals 13 residues. The CDR3 protein is CASSPRRDDGYTF. The CDR3 DNA is TGTGCCAGCTCACCGCGCCGAGATGATGGCTACACCTTC.